These 25 T cell receptor beta chains originate from one sample sequenced in a study of blood T cell repertoires in COVID-19. Profiled with immunoSEQ multiplex PCR; TCRdb holds only in-frame clones, not every one. The data hold more than 85,000 clones, with around 88% observed a single time. Sequencing was performed on peripheral blood. These receptors were taken from a man in his fifties with COVID-19, enrolled during active disease.

The chain combines TRBV9 with TRBJ2-5; D is unclear. Germline V gives CDR1 SGDLS, CDR2 YYNGEE. This CDR3 has 14 residues. V dropped 0 bases and J dropped 5 bases, with 11 bases sitting between them. CDR3 nucleotides: TGTGCCAGCAGCGTAGAACCAGCGACCGAGACCCAGTACTTC. Its protein is CASSVEPATETQYF.

This clone was counted a single time. This rearrangement joins TRBV30 to TRBJ1-6; D unresolved. Germline assignment: CDR1 GTSNPN and CDR2 SVGIG (reference sequence). V was cut by 2 bases and J by 4 bases, with 9 bases left in between. CDR3 length: 14 residues. The CDR3 reads CAWSWADYNSPLHF. For the CDR3, the DNA is TGTGCCTGGAGTTGGGCCGATTATAATTCACCCCTCCACTTT.

This sequence joins TRBV18 and TRBJ1-2; D gene ambiguous. The V gene lost 3 bases and the J gene lost 3 bases, with 17 bases spanning the gap. The CDR3 has 16 amino acids. Germline V CDR1 and CDR2: KGHSH, LQKENI. CDR3: CASSPQRVEGDYGYTF. CDR3 coding DNA: TGTGCCAGCTCACCGCAAAGGGTGGAGGGCGACTATGGCTACACCTTC.

The chain links TRBV6-5 to TRBJ1-1; D remains unclear. The CDR3 sequence is 13 residues long. Germline values: CDR1 MNHEY, CDR2 SVGAGI. The V and J ends lost 7 bases and 1 base respectively, with 10 bases between them. The CDR3: CASIKSGNTEAFF. The DNA of the CDR3 is TGTGCCAGCATTAAATCAGGGAACACTGAAGCTTTCTTT.

The V and J genes are TRBV11-2 and TRBJ2-1; TRBD2 matches at 9 bases. Germline CDR1 SGHAT, CDR2 FQNNGV. The CDR3 extends over 14 amino acids. V was clipped by 3 bases and J by 6 bases; unmatched bases: 3. The CDR3 is CASSLAGGFNEQFF. DNA of the CDR3: TGTGCCAGCAGCTTGGCGGGGGGGTTCAATGAGCAGTTCTTC.

J is TRBJ1-5 and V is TRBV19; TRBD1 aligns across 11 bases. V lost 8 bases, J lost 7 bases, and 10 bases stayed unmatched. This CDR3 has 15 residues. Germline assignment: CDR1 LNHDA and CDR2 SQIVND (reference sequence). The CDR3 nucleotides read TGTGCCAGTTCCCAGGACAGGGGGCCGTTGCAGCCCCAGCATTTT. It yields the protein CASSQDRGPLQPQHF.

The V and J genes are TRBV24-1 and TRBJ2-2; 8 positions match TRBD1. Losses at the gene ends were 1 base for V and 6 bases for J; bases not matched to a gene: 9. CDR3 length: 17 amino acids. The germline gives CDR1 KGHDR, CDR2 SFDVKD. DNA for the CDR3: TGTGCCACCAGTGATTTTGGGGCAGGGGGCCTCCCCGGGGAGCTGTTTTTT. Its translation is CATSDFGAGGLPGELFF.

V is TRBV3-1 (or the pseudogene TRBV3-2) and J is TRBJ2-7; perhaps TRBD2 as D (6 bases). CDR1 is LGHDT and CDR2 is YNNKEL in the germline V gene (reference sequence). V shed 4 bases and J shed 2 bases, with 12 bases lying between them. This CDR3 comprises 14 residues. The CDR3 DNA reads TGTGCCAGCAGCCCCGGGACTCACCCCTACGAGCAGTACTTC. It is translated as CASSPGTHPYEQYF.

V and J are TRBV7-2 and TRBJ2-7; possibly TRBD1 for D (6 bases). V was shortened by 5 bases and J by 6 bases, with 8 bases between the two germline ends. CDR3 length equals 11 residues. Per the germline V gene, CDR1 is SGHTA and CDR2 is FQGNSA. CDR3 DNA sequence: TGTGCCAGCAGCACAGGGATCGAGCAGTACTTC. Residues: CASSTGIEQYF.

The genes are TRBV28 and TRBJ1-2; D is uncertain. CDR1 is MDHEN and CDR2 is SYDVKM in the germline V gene. CDR3 length: 14 amino acids. V was pared by 5 bases and J by 5 bases, with 15 bases between. DNA of the CDR3: TGTGCCAGCAGTCCCTCCGGGGTAGTGTATGGCTACACCTTC. Translated: CASSPSGVVYGYTF.

The V gene is TRBV28, the J gene TRBJ1-2; 9 bases are shared with TRBD1. V shed 6 bases and J 6 bases; nucleotides not matched to a gene: 8. This CDR3 comprises 14 residues. Germline assignment: CDR1 MDHEN and CDR2 SYDVKM. The DNA of the CDR3 is TGTGCCAGCAGCCCGGGACAGGGAGGCCATGGCTACACCTTC. Translated: CASSPGQGGHGYTF.

V gene TRBV19 combines with J gene TRBJ2-7, with 8 bases lining up with TRBD1. The V gene's germline CDR1 is LNHDA and CDR2 SQIVND (reference sequence). This CDR3 spans 17 amino acids. The ends lost 0 bases at V and 5 bases at J; junction bases unmatched: 12. CDR3 DNA: TGTGCCAGTAGTATAGACACCCCGGCCAGGGGGCCTCACGAGCAGTACTTC. This sequence encodes CASSIDTPARGPHEQYF.

This sequence joins TRBV5-1 and TRBJ1-1; D is uncertain. The V end lost 0 bases, the J end lost 1 base, and 4 bases lay between the germline ends. The CDR3 consists of 13 residues. Germline CDR1 reads SGHRS; CDR2 reads YFSETQ. The DNA of the CDR3 is TGCGCCAGCAGCTTGGCAGGGAACACTGAAGCTTTCTTT. This encodes CASSLAGNTEAFF.

This chain connects TRBV2 to TRBJ2-1; maybe TRBD1 (6 bases). CDR1 SNHLY and CDR2 FYNNEI come from the germline V gene. V lost 11 bases and J 4 bases, leaving 18 bases between the germline ends. The CDR3 extends over 14 amino acids. CDR3 DNA: TGTGCCGGCTCCGAGGGACATCCGTACAATGAGCAGTTCTTC. Translated: CAGSEGHPYNEQFF.

This sequence joins TRBV5-1 and TRBJ2-1; TRBD1 matches at 7 bases. CDR1 SGHRS and CDR2 YFSETQ come from the germline V gene. The CDR3 extends over 14 amino acids. The V gene end was trimmed by 0 bases and the J gene end by 6 bases; junction bases not matched to a gene: 3. The CDR3 DNA reads TGCGCCAGCAGCTTGGGACAGGGTACCAATGAGCAGTTCTTC. Its translation is CASSLGQGTNEQFF.

Notes on this clone: This CDR3 is also generated by other DNA sequences in the sample. This chain joins TRBV18 and TRBJ1-2, with a tentative D call TRBD1 (5 bases). Trimming pared 0 bases from V and 4 bases from J, leaving 9 bases between. The length of the CDR3 is 14 residues. CDR1 is KGHSH and CDR2 is LQKENI in the germline V gene. The CDR3 here is CASSPPTGVYGYTF. The CDR3 bases are TGTGCCAGCTCACCACCGACGGGGGTCTATGGCTACACCTTC.

V is TRBV9 and J is TRBJ2-3; D is perhaps TRBD2 (6 bases). Trimming stripped 0 bases from V and 4 bases from J, with 9 bases between. This CDR3 contains 14 residues. Germline V gives CDR1 SGDLS, CDR2 YYNGEE. The chain's CDR3 is CASSVGGDSDTQYF. CDR3 nucleotide sequence: TGTGCCAGCAGCGTAGGAGGGGACTCAGATACGCAGTATTTT.

This clone has only a few counts. The V call is TRBV11-2, the J call TRBJ1-4; the match to TRBD1 covers 10 bases. CDR1 is SGHAT and CDR2 is FQNNGV in the germline V gene. The V segment lost 4 bases and the J segment 7 bases; nucleotides outside the gene matches: 15. The CDR3 length is 18 residues. CDR3 DNA: TGTGCCAGCAGCTCCAATAATAAACCGGGACAGGGGACTGAAAAACTGTTTTTT. It encodes CASSSNNKPGQGTEKLFF.

The chain couples TRBV6-2 or TRBV6-3 to TRBJ1-6; 7 bases match TRBD1. CDR3 size: 14 residues. After removal of 2 bases from V and 5 bases from J, the junction contained 0 bases not matched to a gene. Looked up from germline, CDR1 is MNHEY and CDR2 is SVGEGT. Here the CDR3 DNA reads TGTGCCAGCAGTTACGGACAGGATAATTCACCCCTCCACTTT. The encoded protein is CASSYGQDNSPLHF.

This chain connects TRBV7-3 to TRBJ1-1; D is perhaps TRBD1 (5 bases). The ends were cut back, 5 bases at V and 6 bases at J, with 22 bases in the middle. This CDR3 spans 16 amino acids. Germline values: CDR1 SGHTA, CDR2 FQGTGA. This CDR3 is CASSPDARVWGAEAFF. The CDR3 DNA sequence: TGTGCCAGCAGCCCGGACGCCCGCGTTTGGGGCGCTGAAGCTTTCTTT.

The chain recombines TRBV3-1 (or the pseudogene TRBV3-2) with TRBJ1-1; D might be TRBD1 (6 bases). Germline V CDR1 and CDR2: LGHDT, YNNKEL (reference sequence). The CDR3 has 15 amino acids. The V end was cut by 3 bases, the J end by 1 base, with 12 bases between. This CDR3 is CASSHRTVRNTEAFF. In nucleotides, the CDR3 is TGTGCCAGCAGCCACCGGACAGTACGGAACACTGAAGCTTTCTTT.

The CDR3 DNA follows: TGTGCCAGCAGCTTAGATCGGGCTAGCGGTTACAATGAGCAGTTCTTC. This gives the protein CASSLDRASGYNEQFF. The chain combines TRBV11-2 with TRBJ2-1; 7 bases line up with TRBD2. Per the germline V gene, CDR1 is SGHAT and CDR2 is FQNNGV. The CDR3 is 16 amino acids. V was pared by 0 bases and J by 4 bases, with 6 bases of the junction left unmatched. The full variable domain, completed using reference TRBV11-2 and TRBJ2-1, is EAGVAQSPRYKIIEKRQSVAFWCNPISGHATLYWYQQILGQGPKLLIQFQNNGVVDDSQLPKDRFSAERLKGVDSTLKIQPAKLEDSAVYLCASSLDRASGYNEQFFGPGTRLTVL.

Only a few counts were recorded for this clone. This chain connects TRBV9 to TRBJ1-4, with 7 bases aligning to TRBD1. With 3 bases clipped from V and 7 bases from J, the junction kept 15 bases outside the gene matches. CDR1 is SGDLS and CDR2 is YYNGEE in the germline V gene. This CDR3 spans 17 amino acids. In DNA form, the CDR3 reads TGTGCCAGCAGCGACCAGACAGGGCCTGGGGGAGGTGAAAAACTGTTTTTT. It encodes CASSDQTGPGGGEKLFF.

The chain couples TRBV5-6 to TRBJ1-3, with TRBD1 matching over 7 bases. Germline CDR1 and CDR2: SGHDT and YYEEEE. V trimming: 3 bases; J trimming: 0 bases; junction bases outside the gene matches: 9. The CDR3 extends over 17 amino acids. The CDR3 coding sequence is TGTGCCAGCAGCTACCGACAGACAGGGTTCTCTGGAAACACCATATATTTT. Translated, it gives CASSYRQTGFSGNTIYF.

The V call is TRBV14, the J call TRBJ1-1, with TRBD1 matching over 9 bases. The CDR3 extends over 17 amino acids. Germline assignment: CDR1 SGHDN and CDR2 FVKESK. Trimming removed 4 bases from V and 3 bases from J; junction bases left unmatched: 12. The CDR3 loop is CASSLTGGEIIYTEAFF. In nucleotides, the CDR3 is TGTGCCAGCAGCCTGACAGGGGGAGAGATTATATACACTGAAGCTTTCTTT. Full variable domain (outside the CDR3, taken from reference TRBV14 and TRBJ1-1): EAGVTQFPSHSVIEKGQTVTLRCDPISGHDNLYWYRRVMGKEIKFLLHFVKESKQDESGMPNNRFLAERTGGTYSTLKVQPAELEDSGVYFCASSLTGGEIIYTEAFFGQGTRLTVV.